The 2 T cell receptor beta chains listed next were all sequenced from one sample in a study of T-cell reconstitution after alpha-beta-depleted transplantation in children. Unique molecular identifiers were used in preparing the TCRbeta library. TCRdb re-called the PCR reads through MiXCR, storing one row per CDR3 protein. Altogether about 980,000 distinct CDR3 sequences are present, less than 30% being singletons, with the ten largest covering over 25%. The input for sequencing was PBMCs, mostly from graft donor cells, taken 360 days after TCRalphabeta/CD19-depleted stem cell transplant. Receptors were obtained from a boy younger than two who had a stem cell transplant for SCID, so the T cells may come from the graft donor.

This clonotype was observed a few times. The CDR3 loop reads CSATKGTGGTADTQYF. The CDR3 DNA reads as TGCAGCGCAACAAAGGGGACAGGGGGTACCGCAGATACGCAGTATTTT. V and J are TRBV29-1 and TRBJ2-3, with 11 bases lining up with TRBD1. Germline loops: CDR1 SQVTM, CDR2 ANQGSEA. V gave up 7 bases and J gave up 4 bases; unmatched junction bases: 13. The CDR3 runs 16 residues.

The chain combines TRBV20-1 with TRBJ2-3; TRBD1 is a possible D gene (6 bases). The CDR3 consists of 19 residues. The germline gives CDR1 DFQATT, CDR2 SNEGSKA (reference sequence). V dropped 2 bases and J dropped 2 bases, with 26 bases sitting between them. The CDR3 nucleotides read TGCAGTGCTAGATTTAGCCGGGACAAGGGCCGATATTCCACAGATACGCAGTATTTT. Encoded protein: CSARFSRDKGRYSTDTQYF.